Presented here are 15 T cell receptor beta chains from one specimen sequenced in a study of metastatic and nonmetastatic thyroid tumors. With MiXCR, TCRdb called clones anew from the PCR reads. This table has 6,600 or so clones, 25% to 40% appearing once. Ahead of thyroid surgery, no patient had received treatment of any kind. Sequencing was carried out using tumor tissue. Source of these receptors: a female donor with papillary thyroid cancer or a benign thyroid nodule (not recorded which). Some clones in this sample may be carry-over from other donors' samples.

CDR3 nucleotides: TGTGCCAGCAGTGAGCTCCTCTCCTACGAGCAGTACTTC. This sequence encodes CASSELLSYEQYF. The chain combines TRBV6-1 with TRBJ2-7; D gene unclear. V gave up 3 bases and J gave up 0 bases, with 6 bases separating them. This CDR3 is 13 amino acids long. Germline CDR1 reads MNHNS; CDR2 reads SASEGT.

The genes are TRBV20-1 and TRBJ1-1; 7 bases are a match to TRBD1. This CDR3 has 16 amino acids. The trim removed 3 bases at V and 1 base at J, leaving 11 bases unmatched. Per the germline V gene, CDR1 is DFQATT and CDR2 is SNEGSKA (reference sequence). The CDR3 sequence is CSARGSDREWNTEAFF. The CDR3 DNA sequence: TGCAGTGCTAGGGGCTCTGACAGGGAATGGAACACTGAAGCTTTCTTT.

Points on this clone: This sample also contains other DNA sequences that code for the same CDR3. The CDR3 here is CASSLEDPMHNEQFF. The DNA of the CDR3 is TGCGCCAGCAGCTTGGAAGACCCAATGCACAATGAGCAGTTCTTC. J is TRBJ2-1 and V is TRBV5-1; D remains ambiguous. CDR3 length: 15 residues. Germline CDR1 and CDR2: SGHRS and YFSETQ. Between the trimmed V and J ends, which lost 0 bases and 5 bases, there was a span of 12 bases. The whole variable domain, filled in from reference TRBV5-1 and TRBJ2-1, reads KAGVTQTPRYLIKTRGQQVTLSCSPISGHRSVSWYQQTPGQGLQFLFEYFSETQRNKGNFPGRFSGRQFSNSRSEMNVSTLELGDSALYLCASSLEDPMHNEQFFGPGTRLTVL.

The genes are TRBV20-1 and TRBJ1-1, with TRBD1 as a possible D gene (5 bases). The ends were cut back, 0 bases at V and 3 bases at J, with 14 bases in the middle. This CDR3 comprises 15 residues. Looked up from germline, CDR1 is DFQATT and CDR2 is SNEGSKA (reference sequence). For the CDR3, the DNA is TGCAGTGCTAGAGATTCAACCCGGGACTACACTGAAGCTTTCTTT. Translated, it gives CSARDSTRDYTEAFF.

This clone rates as medium-sized. CDR3 residues: CASSQDSLAEETQYF. The CDR3, as DNA: TGCGCCAGCAGCCAAGATTCACTAGCGGAAGAGACCCAGTACTTC. The V and J genes are TRBV4-1 and TRBJ2-5; 8 bases align to TRBD2. Trimming at V came to 0 bases and at J to 3 bases, leaving 3 bases not matched to a gene. This CDR3 has 15 amino acids. Germline values: CDR1 MGHRA, CDR2 YSYEKL.

This clone is deemed medium-sized. In DNA form, the CDR3 reads TGTGCCAGCAAGTTGCAGTTCGAGGGATCACCCCTCCACTTT. It translates to CASKLQFEGSPLHF. The V and J genes are TRBV6-1 and TRBJ1-6; D unclear. This CDR3 spans 14 amino acids. CDR1 MNHNS and CDR2 SASEGT come from the germline V gene. V was clipped by 7 bases and J by 10 bases, with 17 bases between them.

By share, this clone ranks as medium-sized. CDR3 coding DNA: TGTGCCAGCAGCCCAGGGCATGAGAACTATGGCTACACCTTC. Translated: CASSPGHENYGYTF. This chain uses TRBV7-9 with TRBJ1-2; D might be TRBD1 (5 bases). Germline V gives CDR1 SEHNR, CDR2 FQNEAQ (reference sequence). CDR3 length: 14 residues. V was trimmed by 5 bases and J by 2 bases, leaving 12 bases between them.

This clone has more than one count but fewer than ten. The genes are TRBV6-1 and TRBJ2-1; D perhaps matches TRBD2 (5 bases). From germline, CDR1 is MNHNS and CDR2 SASEGT. The CDR3 has 15 residues. The V end was cut by 6 bases, the J end by 8 bases, with 20 bases between. The CDR3 is CASSSSRRSGDEQFF. In nucleotides, the CDR3 is TGTGCCAGCAGCTCATCCCGGAGGTCGGGCGATGAGCAGTTCTTC.

The rearrangement uses TRBV20-1 and TRBJ2-7; D possibly corresponds to TRBD1 (5 bases). Germline CDR1 DFQATT, CDR2 SNEGSKA (reference sequence). The CDR3 sequence is 15 residues long. V was pared by 3 bases and J by 2 bases, with 17 bases between. The chain's CDR3 is CSARDRDKGTYEQYF. The CDR3 region has the DNA TGCAGTGCTAGGGATCGAGATAAGGGGACCTACGAGCAGTACTTC.

This clone was seen only a few times. This rearrangement joins TRBV6-2 or TRBV6-3 to TRBJ2-2, with D maybe TRBD1 (5 bases). CDR3 size: 14 residues. V was cut by 4 bases and J by 3 bases, with 9 bases left in between. The V gene's germline CDR1 is MNHEY and CDR2 SVGEGT. DNA for the CDR3: TGTGCCAGCAGTTCTCAAGGGGACACCGGGGAGCTGTTTTTT. The encoded protein is CASSSQGDTGELFF.

The table lists this clone with a few counts. This chain connects TRBV6-4 to TRBJ2-1; 10 bases align to TRBD1. The CDR3 is 16 residues long. J was trimmed by 3 bases and V by 6 bases; bases with no gene match: 8. Looked up from germline, CDR1 is MRHNA and CDR2 is SNTAGT. Here the CDR3 reads CASRDLGTGDYNEQFF. In DNA, the CDR3 is TGTGCCAGCAGGGACCTAGGGACAGGGGACTACAATGAGCAGTTCTTC.

The chain employs TRBV11-2 and TRBJ2-3; 9 bases fit TRBD2. The germline CDR1 and CDR2 sequences are SGHAT and FQNNGV. The CDR3 spans 15 residues. The junction had 4 bases not matched to a gene; V was cut back by 5 bases and J by 1 base. The CDR3 reads CASSRRTSGTDTQYF. The CDR3 region has the DNA TGTGCCAGCAGCAGACGGACTAGCGGCACAGATACGCAGTATTTT.

This rearrangement joins TRBV5-1 to TRBJ2-7; the D gene is possibly TRBD2 (6 bases). The CDR3 sequence is 15 residues long. Per the germline V gene, CDR1 is SGHRS and CDR2 is YFSETQ. V dropped 3 bases and J dropped 0 bases, with 13 bases sitting between them. CDR3 residues: CASSSGLTSSYEQYF. In nucleotides, the CDR3 is TGCGCCAGCAGCTCGGGACTGACGAGCTCCTACGAGCAGTACTTC.

A few counts support this clone. The chain carries TRBV6-6 and TRBJ2-7; TRBD2 is a possible D gene (6 bases). The CDR3 contains 18 residues. Looked up from germline, CDR1 is MNHNY and CDR2 is SVGAGI (reference sequence). Between the trimmed V and J ends, which lost 0 bases and 2 bases, there was a span of 20 bases. The CDR3 DNA sequence: TGTGCCAGCAGTTACTCGAATCGATTACTAGCTTTACCCTACGAGCAGTACTTC. Residues: CASSYSNRLLALPYEQYF.

This chain connects TRBV7-6 to TRBJ2-1; D is unclear. Germline lookup yields CDR1 SGHVS and CDR2 FNYEAQ. The CDR3 consists of 15 residues. Trimming cost V 3 bases and J 0 bases, with 9 bases left between them. CDR3 sequence reads: CASSFIGGSYNEQFF. Here the CDR3 DNA reads TGTGCCAGCAGCTTTATCGGCGGCTCCTACAATGAGCAGTTCTTC.